Each of the 18 T cell receptor beta chains below was sequenced from the same sample in a study of T-cell reconstitution after alpha-beta-depleted transplantation in children (dated by TCRdb to the mid-2010s). Overall results and qualifications from the work: Hyperexpanded clone frequencies declined over subsequent months; after one year, T-cell counts and TCRbeta diversity were mostly attributed to newly produced T cells.

Which antigens these TCRs recognize remains unknown. The intended sense of this specimen's treatment or condition label: allogeneic hematopoietic cell transplantation with graft depleted of TCRalphabeta T cells and CD19 B cells. Libraries were prepared through PCR. Sequencing instrument: Illumina HiSeq 2500. To normalize quantification of the TCRbeta repertoire, the TCR libraries were built with molecular barcoding that relied on unique molecular identifiers. TCRdb passed the public sequencing reads through fastp at Q25 and MiXCR, retaining productive beta sequences. Rows are unified per CDR3 protein, each entry keeping the most common DNA and genes. In this sample the table shows about 300,000 distinct CDR3 sequences, about 7.3% of which occur a single time. The ten biggest clones cover 9.1% of the sample. Here the sequenced sample was peripheral blood, taken 360 days after TCRalphabeta/CD19-depleted stem cell transplant. These receptor sequences come from a female patient aged 2 to 10 who had a stem cell transplant for Fanconi anemia, so the T cells may come from the graft donor.

The CDR3 DNA reads as TGTGCCAGCAGAGCGACAGCAACTAATGAAAAACTGTTTTTT. This encodes CASRATATNEKLFF. The chain combines TRBV2 with TRBJ1-4, with TRBD1 as a possible D gene (5 bases). CDR1 is SNHLY, CDR2 FYNNEI, per germline. Trimming pared 6 bases from V and 0 bases from J, leaving 8 bases between. This CDR3 comprises 14 residues.

Note on this clonotype: Just one base apart from a much larger clone, this may be a read error. The chain couples TRBV20-1 to TRBJ2-1; 8 nucleotides align to TRBD2. Germline-derived CDR1 and CDR2 are DFQATT and SNEGSKA (reference sequence). The length of the CDR3 is 14 residues. Trimming at V came to 6 bases and at J to 3 bases, leaving 7 bases not matched to a gene. CDR3 protein: CSARTSWSYNEQFF. CDR3 DNA sequence: TGCAGTGCGAGGACTAGCTGGAGCTACAATGAGCAGTTCTTC.

Many counts were recorded for this clonotype. CDR3 protein: CASSLNIRSGPNEQFF. Written as DNA, the CDR3 is TGTGCCAGCAGCTTAAATATAAGGTCGGGCCCCAATGAGCAGTTCTTC. The V call is TRBV7-2, the J call TRBJ2-1; unclear D gene. This CDR3 contains 16 residues. The V gene lost 2 bases and the J gene lost 6 bases, with 17 bases spanning the gap. From germline, CDR1 is SGHTA and CDR2 FQGNSA. The complete variable domain, with remaining parts taken from reference TRBV7-2 and TRBJ2-1, reads GAGVSQSPSNKVTEKGKDVELRCDPISGHTALYWYRQSLGQGLEFLIYFQGNSAPDKSGLPSDRFSAERTGGSVSTLTIQRTQQEDSAVYLCASSLNIRSGPNEQFFGPGTRLTVL.

This clonotype was found many times. This chain joins TRBV4-2 and TRBJ2-1; D is perhaps TRBD1 or TRBD2 (5 bases each). The CDR3 length is 15 residues. Looked up from germline, CDR1 is LGHNA and CDR2 is YNFKEQ. With 4 bases removed from V and 3 bases from J, the gap between germline ends came to 13 bases. CDR3 coding DNA: TGTGCCAGCAGCCCCCAACGGGGCAACTACAATGAGCAGTTCTTC. Translating it yields CASSPQRGNYNEQFF.

The genes are TRBV7-2 and TRBJ2-1; 14 nucleotides agree with TRBD2. The ends lost 2 bases at V and 11 bases at J; junction bases unmatched: 11. Germline-derived CDR1 and CDR2 are SGHTA and FQGNSA. The CDR3 has 17 amino acids. CDR3 amino acids: CASSLRETSGGAFKQFF. CDR3 in DNA: TGTGCCAGCAGCTTAAGAGAGACTAGCGGGGGGGCATTTAAGCAGTTCTTC.

In its sample, this clonotype was seen many times. V gene TRBV7-3 combines with J gene TRBJ2-2, with D perhaps TRBD2 (5 bases). Germline CDR1 and CDR2: SGHTA and FQGTGA. This CDR3 is 16 amino acids long. V was clipped by 6 bases and J by 1 base, with 15 bases between them. CDR3 sequence (DNA): TGTGCCAGCAGTAAGGAGGATGCTTTGAACACCGGGGAGCTGTTTTTT. It translates to CASSKEDALNTGELFF. The variable domain in full, with the rest retrieved from reference TRBV7-3 and TRBJ2-2, is GAGVSQTPSNKVTEKGKYVELRCDPISGHTALYWYRQSLGQGPEFLIYFQGTGAADDSGLPNDRFFAVRPEGSVSTLKIQRTERGDSAVYLCASSKEDALNTGELFFGEGSRLTVL.

This clonotype was counted a few times. The chain has TRBV2 and TRBJ2-2, with D possibly matching TRBD2 (5 bases). The CDR3 runs 14 residues. The V end was cut by 5 bases, the J end by 2 bases, with 9 bases between. Germline assignment: CDR1 SNHLY and CDR2 FYNNEI. The chain's CDR3 is CASSPGYNTGELFF. DNA of the CDR3: TGTGCCAGCAGTCCGGGGTATAACACCGGGGAGCTGTTTTTT. Full variable domain (rest looked up from reference TRBV2 and TRBJ2-2): EPEVTQTPSHQVTQMGQEVILRCVPISNHLYFYWYRQILGQKVEFLVSFYNNEISEKSEIFDDQFSVERPDGSNFTLKIRSTKLEDSAMYFCASSPGYNTGELFFGEGSRLTVL.

Many counts were recorded for this clonotype. The chain employs TRBV5-1 and TRBJ2-7, with D perhaps matching TRBD1 (6 bases). Germline V CDR1 and CDR2: SGHRS, YFSETQ. CDR3 length equals 12 residues. The germline V and J ends were trimmed by 1 base and 7 bases, with 9 bases remaining between them. CDR3 in amino acids: CASSLFRGEQYF. DNA of the CDR3: TGCGCCAGCAGCTTGTTCAGGGGTGAGCAGTACTTC.

This clonotype was observed a few times. The genes are TRBV2 and TRBJ2-2; D uncertain. The germline V gene encodes CDR1 SNHLY and CDR2 FYNNEI. Trimming left V 2 bases short and J 2 bases short, with 6 bases between. This CDR3 comprises 14 residues. For the CDR3, the DNA is TGTGCCAGCAGTGAATGGAGAAACACCGGGGAGCTGTTTTTT. As protein: CASSEWRNTGELFF.

The J gene is TRBJ2-3, the V gene TRBV9; D not certain. CDR1 and CDR2 (germline): SGDLS, YYNGEE. V lost 3 bases, J lost 6 bases, and 11 bases lay in between. This CDR3 is built from 13 residues. DNA for the CDR3: TGTGCCAGCAGCGCTTCTCCGATCGATACGCAGTATTTT. Protein sequence: CASSASPIDTQYF.

This clonotype was picked up a small number of times. In DNA, the CDR3 is TGCGCCAGCGGAGACTACCCTAACTATGGCTACACCTTC. Translating gives CASGDYPNYGYTF. J is TRBJ1-2 and V is TRBV5-1; D not resolved. Trimming shortened V by 7 bases and J by 0 bases, and 10 bases separated the two germline ends. The CDR3 is 13 amino acids. Germline assignment: CDR1 SGHRS and CDR2 YFSETQ.

This clonotype has ten or more counts. The gene calls are TRBV25-1 and TRBJ2-7; D not resolved. The CDR3 is 12 amino acids. Trimming left V 2 bases short and J 6 bases short, with 8 bases between. Germline V CDR1 and CDR2: MGHDK, SYGVNS. CDR3: CASSEVRGEQYF. Written as DNA, the CDR3 is TGTGCCAGCAGTGAAGTACGTGGCGAGCAGTACTTC.

This clonotype was seen at least ten times. The J gene is TRBJ2-2, the V gene TRBV12-3 or TRBV12-4; tentatively, D is TRBD1 or TRBD2 (6 bases each). The CDR3 totals 14 residues. V was trimmed by 8 bases and J by 6 bases, leaving 16 bases between them. As DNA, the CDR3 is TGTGCCAGCCGTGGAGGGGGTACGGCCGGGGAGCTGTTTTTT. This codes for CASRGGGTAGELFF.

This clonotype has a count of ten or more. This sequence joins TRBV28 and TRBJ2-2; no firm D call. The ends were cut back, 3 bases at V and 3 bases at J, with 11 bases in the middle. The CDR3 sequence is 15 residues long. Germline-derived CDR1 and CDR2 are MDHEN and SYDVKM. The CDR3 loop reads CASSLGTSYTGELFF. For the CDR3, the DNA is TGTGCCAGCAGTTTGGGAACGAGTTACACCGGGGAGCTGTTTTTT.

This clonotype has more than one count but fewer than ten. The chain carries TRBV9 and TRBJ2-1; possibly TRBD1 for D (6 bases). Trimming cost V 0 bases and J 4 bases, with 26 bases left between them. The CDR3 is 20 amino acids. Germline assignment: CDR1 SGDLS and CDR2 YYNGEE. CDR3 nucleotide sequence: TGTGCCAGCAGCGTAGCTTCGGGGAAGGTATCGCGACAGGCATACAATGAGCAGTTCTTC. It yields the protein CASSVASGKVSRQAYNEQFF. The full variable domain, its missing parts supplied by reference TRBV9 and TRBJ2-1, is DSGVTQTPKHLITATGQRVTLRCSPRSGDLSVYWYQQSLDQGLQFLIQYYNGEERAKGNILERFSAQQFPDLHSELNLSSLELGDSALYFCASSVASGKVSRQAYNEQFFGPGTRLTVL.

The V and J genes are TRBV25-1 and TRBJ2-1, with TRBD2 identical over 9 bases. CDR1 is MGHDK and CDR2 is SYGVNS in the germline V gene. CDR3 length equals 17 residues. CDR3 in amino acids: CATQSEMVLAGFNEQFF. CDR3 in DNA: TGTGCGACGCAAAGTGAAATGGTTCTAGCGGGGTTTAATGAGCAGTTCTTC.

This clonotype was seen ten or more times. V and J are TRBV12-3 or TRBV12-4 and TRBJ1-1; a weak D match, TRBD1 (5 bases). The CDR3 contains 14 residues. The V end lost 2 bases, the J end lost 5 bases, and 12 bases lay between the germline ends. CDR3 nucleotides: TGTGCCAGCAGTTTACAGGGCGGAGGGACTGAAGCTTTCTTT. Its translation: CASSLQGGGTEAFF.

This clonotype has at least ten counts. V gene TRBV7-2 combines with J gene TRBJ2-7, with D possibly TRBD1 on 6 matching bases. Between the trimmed V and J ends, which lost 2 bases and 0 bases, there was a span of 11 bases. The CDR3 has 15 amino acids. Germline V CDR1 and CDR2: SGHTA, FQGNSA. The CDR3 DNA reads as TGTGCCAGCAGCTTAATGACAGGACCCTCCTACGAGCAGTACTTC. Its translation: CASSLMTGPSYEQYF.